This TCR beta chain was sequenced for a study of a mutant IDH1 vaccine in newly diagnosed glioma. Overall study: First vaccine doses came 4-6 weeks after radiotherapy alone, or with temozolomide cycles. The therapy given earlier, which was standard therapy, consisted of radiotherapy, temozolomide, or both, and most of the patients received both.

Time point of the sample: week 5, during vaccination. Doses comprised 300 ug of mutant IDH1 20-mer peptide each, plus topical imiquimod. A remark on this clone: What it recognizes is unknown.

Sequenced by immunoSEQ multiplex PCR; TCRdb stores in-frame clones only, minus some. The sample lists some 60,000 clones, 85% to 90% seen once, with about 4.6% in the top ten. The source material was PBMCs, sampled from a glioma patient whose treatment included an IDH1 peptide vaccine. The TCR sequence derives from a middle-aged woman with glioma.

The CDR3 DNA is TGTGCCAGCGCGTGGAACTCTGGCGGGGAAGCTTTCTTT. This encodes CASAWNSGGEAFF. The V call is TRBV25-1, the J call TRBJ1-1; D not resolved. In germline, CDR1 is MGHDK, CDR2 SYGVNS. Trimming took 8 bases from V and 8 from J, leaving 18 bases between them. This CDR3 is built from 13 residues.